This T cell receptor beta chain was identified during a study of tumor and adjacent non-tumor tissue in lung cancer. Three rounds of nested PCR, following a modified ARM-PCR protocol, produced the TCRbeta library. TCRdb analysed the multiplex PCR reads with MiXCR anew, one entry per CDR3 protein. The data show over 100,000 distinct CDR3 sequences, around 80% seen once. Comment on this clonotype: A clone one base away is much larger, so this may be a read error.

RNA was extracted from bulk tissue without any cell sorting. Source material: lung tumor tissue. This sequence originates from a woman aged 55-75 years with non-small cell lung cancer.

The CDR3 DNA reads TGCGCCAGCAGCCCGGGGGGCACAGATACGCAGTATTTT. This translates into CASSPGGTDTQYF. This chain joins TRBV5-1 and TRBJ2-3, with D possibly TRBD2 on 6 matching bases. The germline V gene encodes CDR1 SGHRS and CDR2 YFSETQ. CDR3 length: 13 residues. Trimming took 4 bases from V and 1 from J, leaving 7 bases between them.